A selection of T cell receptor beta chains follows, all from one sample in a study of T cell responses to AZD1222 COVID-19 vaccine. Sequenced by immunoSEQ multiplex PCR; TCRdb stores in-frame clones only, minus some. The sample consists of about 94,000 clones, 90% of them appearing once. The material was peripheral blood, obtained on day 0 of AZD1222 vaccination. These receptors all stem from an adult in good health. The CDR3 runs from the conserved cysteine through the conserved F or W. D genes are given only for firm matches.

CASSRTGLDADEQFF TGTGCTAGCAGCCGAACCGGACTAGACGCAGATGAGCAGTTCTTC TRBJ2-1 TRBD2 TRBV7-7
CAISGGGAYGYTF TGTGCCATCAGTGGCGGAGGGGCCTATGGCTACACCTTC TRBJ1-2 . TRBV10-3
CASSGGQSSTDTQYF TGCGCCAGCAGCGGCGGACAGTCTAGCACAGATACGCAGTATTTT TRBJ2-3 . TRBV5-1
CASSEIYEQYF TGTGCCAGCAGTGAAATCTACGAGCAGTACTTC TRBJ2-7 . TRBV2
CASADLQETQYF TGTGCCAGCGCGGATCTTCAAGAGACCCAGTACTTC TRBJ2-5 . TRBV2
CASSVATARRTDTQYF TGTGCCAGCAGCGTAGCTACGGCCCGACGCACAGATACGCAGTATTTT TRBJ2-3 . TRBV9
CASSYGTSGGFQETQYF TGTGCCAGCAGTTACGGAACTAGCGGGGGGTTCCAAGAGACCCAGTACTTC TRBJ2-5 TRBD2 TRBV6-2/TRBV6-3
CASSLQGVNEKLFF TGTGCCAGCAGCTTGCAAGGCGTGAATGAAAAACTGTTTTTT TRBJ1-4 . TRBV7-2
CATQLGGANTEAFF TGTGCCACCCAGCTTGGGGGGGCGAACACTGAAGCTTTCTTT TRBJ1-1 . TRBV7-2
CASSQGSADNEQFF TGCGCCAGCAGCCAAGGTAGCGCGGACAATGAGCAGTTCTTC TRBJ2-1 . TRBV4-3
CASSPIPTGGVYEQYF TGCGCCAGCAGCCCTATACCGACAGGGGGCGTCTACGAGCAGTACTTC TRBJ2-7 TRBD1 TRBV5-1
CASSLGLNYGYTF TGTGCCAGCAGCTTAGGACTAAACTATGGCTACACCTTC TRBJ1-2 . TRBV7-2
CASTRQVESGFF TGTGCCAGCACAAGACAGGTAGAAAGTGGTTTCTTT TRBJ1-1 . TRBV2
CAIRGTGTGGEQYF TGTGCCATCAGGGGAACCGGGACAGGGGGCGAGCAGTACTTC TRBJ2-7 TRBD1 TRBV10-3
CASSYPLSQRDYGYTF TGTGCCAGCAGCTACCCTCTCTCCCAGCGGGACTATGGCTACACCTTC TRBJ1-2 . TRBV7-2
CASSYGTGQGTAFF TGTGCCAGCAGTTACGGAACGGGACAGGGTACCGCTTTCTTT TRBJ1-1 TRBD1 TRBV6-5